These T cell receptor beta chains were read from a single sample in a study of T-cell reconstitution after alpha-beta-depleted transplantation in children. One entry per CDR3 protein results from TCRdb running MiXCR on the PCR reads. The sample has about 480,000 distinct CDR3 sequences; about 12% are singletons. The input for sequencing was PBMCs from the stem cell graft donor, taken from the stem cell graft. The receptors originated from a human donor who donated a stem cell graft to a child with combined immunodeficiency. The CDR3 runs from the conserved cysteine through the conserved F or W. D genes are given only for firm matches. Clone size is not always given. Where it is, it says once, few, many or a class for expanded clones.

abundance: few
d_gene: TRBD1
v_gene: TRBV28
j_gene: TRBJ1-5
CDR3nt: TGTGCCAGCAGGAGTACAGGGGATCAGCCCCAGCATTTT
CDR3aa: CASRSTGDQPQHF

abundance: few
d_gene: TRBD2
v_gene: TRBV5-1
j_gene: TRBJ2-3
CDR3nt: TGCGCCAGCAGCCCCTACCCGACTAGCGGGGGAGATACGCAGTATTTT
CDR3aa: CASSPYPTSGGDTQYF

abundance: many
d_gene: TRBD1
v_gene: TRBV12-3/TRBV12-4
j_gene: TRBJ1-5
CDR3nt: TGTGCCAGCAGTTTAGCCGCAGGGGGAAGGGGTCAGCCCCAGCATTTT
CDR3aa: CASSLAAGGRGQPQHF

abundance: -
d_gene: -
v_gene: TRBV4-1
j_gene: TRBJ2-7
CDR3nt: TGCGCCAGCAGCCAAGGTGGTAGAGACTACGAGCAGTACTTC
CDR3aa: CASSQGGRDYEQYF

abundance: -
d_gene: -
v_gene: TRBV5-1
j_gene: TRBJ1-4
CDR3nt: TGCGCCAGCAGCTTTAACCCATCCCAGGAAAAACTGTTTTTT
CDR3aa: CASSFNPSQEKLFF

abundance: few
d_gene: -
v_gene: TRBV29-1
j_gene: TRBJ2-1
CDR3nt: TGCAGCGTCGGAGGGATGGAACGCCAGGGGGATAATGAGCAGTTCTTC
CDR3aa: CSVGGMERQGDNEQFF

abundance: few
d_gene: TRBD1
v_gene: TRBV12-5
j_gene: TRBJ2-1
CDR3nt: TGTGCTAGTGGGACTAAGACAGGGATTGCCTACAATGAGCAGTTCTTC
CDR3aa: CASGTKTGIAYNEQFF

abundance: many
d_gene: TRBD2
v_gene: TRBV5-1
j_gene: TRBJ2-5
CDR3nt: TGCGCCAGCAGCTTCCAACTAGCGGGTGCCCAAGAGACCCAGTACTTC
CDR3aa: CASSFQLAGAQETQYF

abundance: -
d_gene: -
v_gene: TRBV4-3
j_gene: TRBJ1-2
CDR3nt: TGCGCCAGCAGCCAAGAAATCGCGGTGGAGGGGGGAGGCTACACCTTC
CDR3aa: CASSQEIAVEGGGYTF

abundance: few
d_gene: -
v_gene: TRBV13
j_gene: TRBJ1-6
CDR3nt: TGTGCCAGCAGCTTACAGTTGGCACCCCTCCACTTT
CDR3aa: CASSLQLAPLHF

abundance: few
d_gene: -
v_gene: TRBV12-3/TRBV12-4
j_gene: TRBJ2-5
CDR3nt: TGTGCCAGCAGCCGCGGGACAGCGCTCCAAGAGACCCAGTACTTC
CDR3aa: CASSRGTALQETQYF

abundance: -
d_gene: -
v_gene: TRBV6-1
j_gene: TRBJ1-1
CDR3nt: TGTGCCAGCAGCCCCAACAGGGAAAGGGCTGAAGCTTTCTTT
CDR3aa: CASSPNRERAEAFF

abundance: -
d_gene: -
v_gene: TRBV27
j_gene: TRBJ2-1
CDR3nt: TGTGCCAGCAGTTCGCACGCGGGTGTAGCCAATGAGCAGTTCTTC
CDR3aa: CASSSHAGVANEQFF

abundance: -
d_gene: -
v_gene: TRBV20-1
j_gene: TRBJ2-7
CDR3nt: TGCAGTGCTAGAGCAACCCACAGGGCCAGACGCGAGCAGTACTTC
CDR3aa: CSARATHRARREQYF

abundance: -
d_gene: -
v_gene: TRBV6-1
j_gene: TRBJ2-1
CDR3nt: TGTGCCAGCAGCCTCCTTAGCACGAGCTCCTACAATGAGCAGTTCTTC
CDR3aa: CASSLLSTSSYNEQFF

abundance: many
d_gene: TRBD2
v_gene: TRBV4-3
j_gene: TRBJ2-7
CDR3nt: TGCGCCAGCAGCCAAGAAAGGCGGCTAGCGGGAGTCCCCTCCTACGAGCAGTACTTC
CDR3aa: CASSQERRLAGVPSYEQYF

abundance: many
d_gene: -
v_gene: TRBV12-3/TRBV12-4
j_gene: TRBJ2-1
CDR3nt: TGTGCCAGCAGTTTCGGACCTACGGGTGAGCAGTTCTTC
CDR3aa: CASSFGPTGEQFF

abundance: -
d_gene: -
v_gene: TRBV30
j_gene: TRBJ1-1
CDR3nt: TGTGCCTGGAGCGGCGGAGGGGCCTCTGAAGCTTTCTTT
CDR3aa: CAWSGGGASEAFF

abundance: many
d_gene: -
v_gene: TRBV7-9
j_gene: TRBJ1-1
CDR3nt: TGTGCCAGCAGCCTCAGGGGCGGCACTGAAGCTTTCTTT
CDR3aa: CASSLRGGTEAFF

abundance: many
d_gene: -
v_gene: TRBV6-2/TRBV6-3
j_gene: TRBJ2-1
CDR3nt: TGTGCCAGCAGTTACAGCCGGGAATGGGGAAATGAGCAGTTCTTC
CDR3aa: CASSYSREWGNEQFF

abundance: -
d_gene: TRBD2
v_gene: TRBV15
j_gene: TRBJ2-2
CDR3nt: TGTGCCACCGCAGAGCCGGGGGGTGCGAACACCGGGGAGCTGTTTTTT
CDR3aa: CATAEPGGANTGELFF

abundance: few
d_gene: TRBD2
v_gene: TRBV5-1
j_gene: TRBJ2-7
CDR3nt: TGCGCCAGCAGCTCCTCCGGGACTAGCGGGGGAGAGCAGTACTTC
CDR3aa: CASSSSGTSGGEQYF

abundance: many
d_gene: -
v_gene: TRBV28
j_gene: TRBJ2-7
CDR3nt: TGTGCCAGCAGCTTGCCAGGGTCCTACGAGCAGTACTTC
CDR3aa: CASSLPGSYEQYF

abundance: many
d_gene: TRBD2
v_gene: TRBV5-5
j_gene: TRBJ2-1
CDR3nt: TGTGCCAGCAGCTTGGCCGGGTGGGGGGGCTACAATGAGCAGTTCTTC
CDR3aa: CASSLAGWGGYNEQFF

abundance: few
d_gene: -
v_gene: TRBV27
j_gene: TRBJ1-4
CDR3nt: TGTGCCAGCAGAGGGGTTTCAACTAATGAAAAACTGTTTTTT
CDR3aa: CASRGVSTNEKLFF

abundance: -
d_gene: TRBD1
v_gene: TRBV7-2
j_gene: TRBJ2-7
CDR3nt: TGTGCCAGCAGCCCCCGGGGAGGGACAGGGCCCTACGAGCAGCACTTC
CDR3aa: CASSPRGGTGPYEQHF

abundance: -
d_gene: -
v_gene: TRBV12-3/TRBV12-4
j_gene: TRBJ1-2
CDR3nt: TGTGCCAGCAGCCTCGCGCTGGGCTATGGCTACACCTTC
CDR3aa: CASSLALGYGYTF

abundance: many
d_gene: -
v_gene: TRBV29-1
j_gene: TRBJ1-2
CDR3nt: TGCAGCGTTGAAGATAGGCCAACCTATGGCTACACCTTC
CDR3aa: CSVEDRPTYGYTF

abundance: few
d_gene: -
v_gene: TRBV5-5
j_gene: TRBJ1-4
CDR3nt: TGTGCCAGCAGCGCGCACACGTCGAATGAAAAACTGTTTTTT
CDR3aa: CASSAHTSNEKLFF

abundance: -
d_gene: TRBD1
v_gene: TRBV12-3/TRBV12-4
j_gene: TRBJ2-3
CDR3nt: TGTGCCAGCAGGGGAGCAGGACAGGGTCCAGATACGCAGTATTTT
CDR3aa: CASRGAGQGPDTQYF

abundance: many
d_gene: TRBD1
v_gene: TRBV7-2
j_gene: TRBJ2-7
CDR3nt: TGTGCCAGCAGCGCACCAGGGGGTTGGTACGAGCAGTACTTC
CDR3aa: CASSAPGGWYEQYF

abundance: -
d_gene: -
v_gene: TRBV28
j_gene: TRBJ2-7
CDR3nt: TGTGCCAGCAGTTTCGGGACCCCGGCCTACGAGCAGTACTTC
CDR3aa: CASSFGTPAYEQYF

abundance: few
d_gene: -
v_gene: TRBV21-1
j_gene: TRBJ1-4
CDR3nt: TGTGCCAGCAGCAAACAACAGGGACAGGGGAATATCGAAAAACTGTTTTTT
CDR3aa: CASSKQQGQGNIEKLFF

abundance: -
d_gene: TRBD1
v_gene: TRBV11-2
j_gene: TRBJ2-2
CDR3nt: TGTGCCAGCAGCTTAGACACAGGGGGTGGCACCGGGGAGCTGTTTTTT
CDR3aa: CASSLDTGGGTGELFF

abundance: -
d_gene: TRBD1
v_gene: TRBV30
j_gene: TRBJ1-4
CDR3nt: TGTGCCTGGAGTGACCTCCTGACAGGGTTTAGTGAAAAACTGTTTTTT
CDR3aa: CAWSDLLTGFSEKLFF

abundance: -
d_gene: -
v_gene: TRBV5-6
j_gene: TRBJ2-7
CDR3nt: TGTGCCAGCAGCTTGGTTTCGCAGATCTACGAGCAGTACTTC
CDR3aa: CASSLVSQIYEQYF

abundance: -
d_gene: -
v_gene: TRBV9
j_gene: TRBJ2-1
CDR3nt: TGTGCCAGCAGCGTAGAGGGCTACAGGTACAATGAGCAGTTCTTC
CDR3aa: CASSVEGYRYNEQFF

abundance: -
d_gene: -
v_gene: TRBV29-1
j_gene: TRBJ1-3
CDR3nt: TGCAGCGTTGAGTACAGAGACTCTGGAAACACCATATATTTT
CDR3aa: CSVEYRDSGNTIYF

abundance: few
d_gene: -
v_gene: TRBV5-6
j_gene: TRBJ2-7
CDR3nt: TGTGCCAGCAGCTCAACCCTAGGGGGGGACAACTACGAGCAGTACTTC
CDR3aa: CASSSTLGGDNYEQYF

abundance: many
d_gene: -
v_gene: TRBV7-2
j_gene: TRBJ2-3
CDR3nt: TGTGCCAGCAGCTCCCCCCTAGCGAGCACAGATACGCAGTATTTT
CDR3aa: CASSSPLASTDTQYF

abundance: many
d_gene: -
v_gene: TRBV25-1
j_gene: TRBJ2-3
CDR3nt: TGTGCCAGCAGTGGGGGCCGTACTGCCGCTCTGGACTACGTCGGCGCAGATACGCAGTATTTT
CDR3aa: CASSGGRTAALDYVGADTQYF

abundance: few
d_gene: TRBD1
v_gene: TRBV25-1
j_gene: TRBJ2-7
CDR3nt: TGTGCCAGCAGCGGATCGGACAGGCCCTACGAGCAGTACTTC
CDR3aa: CASSGSDRPYEQYF

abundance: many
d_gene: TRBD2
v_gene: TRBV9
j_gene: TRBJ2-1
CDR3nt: TGTGCCAGCAGCGTAGGGGGGGGGAATGAGCAGTTCTTC
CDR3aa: CASSVGGGNEQFF

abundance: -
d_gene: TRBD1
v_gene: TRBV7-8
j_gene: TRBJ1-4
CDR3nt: TGTGCCAGCAGCAAGCGGACAGGGTGGGGGGTCGGGAGTGAAAAACTGTTTTTT
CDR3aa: CASSKRTGWGVGSEKLFF

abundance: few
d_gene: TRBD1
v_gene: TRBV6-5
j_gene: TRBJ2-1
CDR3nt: TGTGCCAGCAGTCACGAACGACAGGGTAAAAACTACAATGAGCAGTTCTTC
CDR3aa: CASSHERQGKNYNEQFF

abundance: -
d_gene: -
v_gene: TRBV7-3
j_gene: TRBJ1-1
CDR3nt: TGTGCCAGCAGCTTAAACGGGGGTTGGGGAAGGGCTGAAGCTTTCTTT
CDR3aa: CASSLNGGWGRAEAFF

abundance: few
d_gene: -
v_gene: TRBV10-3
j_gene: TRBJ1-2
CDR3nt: TGTGCCATCAGTGGCCGGGGAACTAACTATGGCTACACCTTC
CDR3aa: CAISGRGTNYGYTF

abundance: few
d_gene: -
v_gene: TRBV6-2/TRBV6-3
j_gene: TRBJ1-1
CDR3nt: TGTGCCACCGCGGGCCTCGGGGATAAGGACACTGAAGCTTTCTTT
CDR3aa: CATAGLGDKDTEAFF

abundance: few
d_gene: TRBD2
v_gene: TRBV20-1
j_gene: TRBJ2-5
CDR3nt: TGCAGTGCTAGAGATCTAAGGGGAGGGATCCAAGAGACCCAGTACTTC
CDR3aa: CSARDLRGGIQETQYF